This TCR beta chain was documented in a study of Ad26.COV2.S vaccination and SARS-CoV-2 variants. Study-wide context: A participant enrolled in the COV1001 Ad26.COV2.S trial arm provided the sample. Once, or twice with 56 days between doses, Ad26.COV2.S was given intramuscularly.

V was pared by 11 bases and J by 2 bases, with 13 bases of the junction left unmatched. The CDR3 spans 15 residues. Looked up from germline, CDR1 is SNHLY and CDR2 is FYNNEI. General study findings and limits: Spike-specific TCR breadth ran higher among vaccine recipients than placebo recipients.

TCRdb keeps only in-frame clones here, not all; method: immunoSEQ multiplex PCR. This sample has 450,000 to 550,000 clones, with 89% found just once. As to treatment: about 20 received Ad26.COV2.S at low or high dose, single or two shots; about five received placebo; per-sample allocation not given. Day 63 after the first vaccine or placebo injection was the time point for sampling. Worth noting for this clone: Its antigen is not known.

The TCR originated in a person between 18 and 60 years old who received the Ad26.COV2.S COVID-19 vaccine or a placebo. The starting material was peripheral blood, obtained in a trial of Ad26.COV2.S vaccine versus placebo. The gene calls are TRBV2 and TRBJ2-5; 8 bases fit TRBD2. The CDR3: CASLVMAGGQETQYF. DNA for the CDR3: TGTGCCTCCCTAGTGATGGCGGGAGGTCAAGAGACCCAGTACTTC.